A selection of T cell receptor beta chains follows, all from one sample in a study of T cells in Graves' hyperthyroidism and ophthalmopathy. TCRdb re-called the multiplex PCR reads with MiXCR, one entry per CDR3 protein. The data contain 250,000 to 300,000 distinct CDR3 sequences, 10% to 15% of them singletons. Input material: blood. These receptors came from a woman in her twenties or thirties with Graves' hyperthyroidism that later progressed to Graves' ophthalmopathy. Both conserved end residues are part of each CDR3. A D gene is named only where the DNA matches it firmly. Size is stated for part of the rows, as once, few or many counts, or as a class when the clone is expanded.

V gene	clone size	J gene	D gene	CDR3 DNA	CDR3 protein
TRBV6-1	-	TRBJ1-1	-	TGTGCCAGCAGTATACGTCTTAACACTGAAGCTTTCTTT	CASSIRLNTEAFF
TRBV27	few	TRBJ2-2	-	TGTGCCAGCAGTTTACGCAGGGTTACCGGGGAGCTGTTTTTT	CASSLRRVTGELFF
TRBV6-2/TRBV6-3	-	TRBJ2-2	TRBD2	TGTGCCAGCAGTTACTCAGGACTAGCGGGAGTTCCGCACACCGGGGAGCTGTTTTTT	CASSYSGLAGVPHTGELFF
TRBV5-1	many	TRBJ2-1	-	TGCGCCAGCAGCTTACCCGGGGATGAGCAGTTCTTC	CASSLPGDEQFF
TRBV13	many	TRBJ2-7	-	TGTGCCAGCAGCCCCTCCTTGGGGGGAGGTTTCTCCTACGAGCAGTACTTC	CASSPSLGGGFSYEQYF
TRBV30	many	TRBJ1-5	-	TGTGCCTGGAGTTCCGGGCCTACGGGTAGGCCCCAGCATTTT	CAWSSGPTGRPQHF
TRBV20-1	many	TRBJ2-1	TRBD2	TGCAGTGCTAGAGTACTACTAGCGGGAGCGAATGAGCAGTTCTTC	CSARVLLAGANEQFF
TRBV20-1	many	TRBJ2-1	-	TGCAGTGCTAGAGATCTGGGGGGTGGTGAGCAGTTCTTC	CSARDLGGGEQFF
TRBV5-1	many	TRBJ2-1	-	TGCGCCAGCAGCGGAACAAGGGAGAGCTCCTACAATGAGCAGTTCTTC	CASSGTRESSYNEQFF
TRBV27	many	TRBJ1-2	-	TGTGCCAGCCGTACACAGGGAAGGGTCAACTATGGCTACACCTTC	CASRTQGRVNYGYTF
TRBV27	many	TRBJ2-3	TRBD2	TGTGCCAGCAGTCCGATAGCGGGAGGGTACACAGATACGCAGTATTTT	CASSPIAGGYTDTQYF
TRBV7-2	many	TRBJ2-7	-	TGTGCCAGCAGCCAGGCCCCCCTGGAATACGAGCAGTACTTC	CASSQAPLEYEQYF
TRBV5-8	-	TRBJ1-4	TRBD1	TGTGCCAGCAGCTTGAGGGGGACAGGGTCTGAAAAACTGTTTTTT	CASSLRGTGSEKLFF
TRBV4-1	-	TRBJ2-7	-	TGCGCCAGCAGCCAGGGACCCAACCTCTACGAGCAGTACTTC	CASSQGPNLYEQYF